The clone carrying this T cell receptor (beta chain) was counted between two and nine times. Its target is not known. TCRdb ran MiXCR on the reads and lists one entry per CDR3 protein. This repertoire shows some 480,000 distinct CDR3 sequences, more than 30% found once; its top ten account for 15% to 20%. The CDR3 totals 14 residues. V lost 8 bases and J lost 9, with 20 bases in between. The germline gives CDR1 MDHEN, CDR2 SYDVKM. The sample comes from a study of T cell repertoires in cytomegalovirus infection. The sample here was cultured PBMCs, taken from culture after CMV antigen stimulation. V is TRBV28 and J is TRBJ2-1; D is tentatively TRBD1 or TRBD2 (5 bases each). This clonotype was sampled from a human donor in good health (CMV status not recorded). Some clones in this sample may be carry-over from other donors' samples. The CDR3 DNA reads as TGTGCCAGCGAGTCCCGGGGCGCCGCCCCTGAGCAGTTCTTC. It is translated as CASESRGAAPEQFF.